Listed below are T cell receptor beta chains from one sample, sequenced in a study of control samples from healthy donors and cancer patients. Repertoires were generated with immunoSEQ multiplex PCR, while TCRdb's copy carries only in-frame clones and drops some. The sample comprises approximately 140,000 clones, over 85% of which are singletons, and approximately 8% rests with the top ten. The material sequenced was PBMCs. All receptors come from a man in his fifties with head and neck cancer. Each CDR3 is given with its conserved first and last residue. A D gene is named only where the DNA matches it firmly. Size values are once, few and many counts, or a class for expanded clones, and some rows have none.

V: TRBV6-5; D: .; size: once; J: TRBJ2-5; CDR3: CASSYSSFLNRETQYF; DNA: TGTGCCAGCAGTTACTCGTCTTTTCTTAACAGAGAGACCCAGTACTTC
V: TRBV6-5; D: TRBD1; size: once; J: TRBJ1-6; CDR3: CASSYRDRMFNSPLHF; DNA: TGTGCCAGCAGTTACCGGGACAGGATGTTTAATTCACCCCTCCACTTT
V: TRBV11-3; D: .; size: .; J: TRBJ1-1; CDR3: CASSFGPNTEAFF; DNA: TGTGCCAGCAGCTTTGGACCGAACACTGAAGCTTTCTTT
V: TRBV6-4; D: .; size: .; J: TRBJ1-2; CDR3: CASSDPLLRVGGYTF; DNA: TGTGCCAGCAGTGACCCGCTGCTCAGGGTAGGTGGCTACACCTTC
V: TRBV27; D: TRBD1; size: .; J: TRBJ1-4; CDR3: CATRGQGREKLFF; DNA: TGTGCCACAAGGGGACAGGGTCGGGAAAAACTGTTTTTT
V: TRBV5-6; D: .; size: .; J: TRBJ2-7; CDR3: CASSLGYSYEQYF; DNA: TGTGCCAGCAGCTTGGGCTACTCCTACGAGCAGTACTTC
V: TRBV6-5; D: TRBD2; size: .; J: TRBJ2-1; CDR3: CASSSLTSGRANEQFF; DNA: TGTGCCAGCAGTTCCTTGACTAGCGGGAGGGCCAATGAGCAGTTCTTC
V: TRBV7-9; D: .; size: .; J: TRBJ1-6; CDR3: CASSPNTGGNSPLHF; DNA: TGTGCCAGCAGCCCCAACACCGGAGGGAATTCACCCCTCCACTTT
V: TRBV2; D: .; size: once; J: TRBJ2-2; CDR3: CAIWTGELFF; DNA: TGTGCTATTTGGACCGGGGAGCTGTTTTTT
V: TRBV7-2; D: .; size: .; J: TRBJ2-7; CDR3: CASSLDASGHSYEQYF; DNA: TGTGCCAGCAGCTTAGATGCGTCAGGTCACTCCTACGAGCAGTACTTC
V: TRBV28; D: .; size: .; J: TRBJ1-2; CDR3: CASSLGGQPNYGYTF; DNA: TGTGCCAGCAGTTTAGGAGGCCAACCTAACTATGGCTACACCTTC
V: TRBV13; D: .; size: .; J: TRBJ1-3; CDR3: CASSLRHTIYF; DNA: TGTGCCAGCAGCTTAAGGCACACCATATATTTT
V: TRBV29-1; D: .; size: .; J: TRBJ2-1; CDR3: CSVEDNSLYNEQFF; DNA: TGCAGCGTTGAGGACAATAGTTTGTACAATGAGCAGTTCTTC
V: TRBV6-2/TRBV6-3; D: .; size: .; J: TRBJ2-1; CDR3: CASSPHSTEYNEQFF; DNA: TGTGCCAGCAGTCCCCACTCGACGGAGTACAATGAGCAGTTCTTC
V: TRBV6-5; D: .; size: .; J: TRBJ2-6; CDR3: CASRGSGANVLTF; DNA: TGTGCCAGCAGGGGGTCGGGGGCCAACGTCCTGACTTTC
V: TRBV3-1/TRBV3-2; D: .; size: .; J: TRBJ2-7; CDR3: CASSPPGNSNYEQYF; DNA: TGTGCCAGCAGCCCACCCGGGAACAGCAACTACGAGCAGTACTTC
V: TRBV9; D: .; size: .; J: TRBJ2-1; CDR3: CASSVGGEQFF; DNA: TGTGCCAGCAGCGTAGGGGGGGAGCAGTTCTTC
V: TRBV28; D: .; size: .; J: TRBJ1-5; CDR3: CASSLVGGDQPQHF; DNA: TGTGCCAGCAGTTTGGTGGGAGGGGATCAGCCCCAGCATTTT
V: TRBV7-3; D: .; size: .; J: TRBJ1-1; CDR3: CANSSQWGTEAFF; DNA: TGTGCCAACAGCTCCCAATGGGGCACTGAAGCTTTCTTT